This T cell receptor (beta chain) was recorded in a study of STAT3 mutations in large granular lymphocyte leukemia. Study-level background: Approximately 40% of treated T-LGLL patients showed hematologic response to immunosuppression.

The CDR3 has 13 amino acids. Losses at the gene ends were 3 bases for V and 5 bases for J; bases not matched to a gene: 3. The germline V gene encodes CDR1 SEHNR and CDR2 FQNEAQ (reference sequence). Study conclusions and caveats: In several patients, dominant TCR clone burden exceeded STAT3 mutant burden. Every T-cell large granular lymphocyte leukemia patient had at least one immunodominant TCR beta clonotype.

With respect to this clone: Its antigen is unknown.

Roughly 39,000 productive templates were obtained per sample on average. Sequencing was performed with immunoSEQ multiplex PCR; in TCRdb, only in-frame clones are kept and a portion is missing. In the table there are tens of thousands of clones, roughly three quarters of which are singletons. The TCR comes from a human donor with T large granular lymphocyte leukemia. Some clones in this sample may be carry-over from other donors' samples. The sequenced material came from PBMCs. The rearrangement joins TRBV7-9 to TRBJ2-5; 7 bases align to TRBD2. CDR3 nucleotide sequence: TGTGCCAGCAGCTTGGCGGGGGTGGAGACCCAGTACTTC. Protein: CASSLAGVETQYF. Complete variable domain (other parts from reference TRBV7-9 and TRBJ2-5): DTGVSQNPRHKITKRGQNVTFRCDPISEHNRLYWYRQTLGQGPEFLTYFQNEAQLEKSRLLSDRFSAERPKGSFSTLEIQRTEQGDSAMYLCASSLAGVETQYFGPGTRLLVL.